The 24 T cell receptor beta chains presented below share a single source sample, sequenced in a study of OX40 agonist ivuxolimab in advanced cancers. Here immunoSEQ multiplex PCR was the method, and the copy in TCRdb shows in-frame clones only, minus some. This table has just over 40,000 clones, about 89% appearing once. Sequenced material: CD4+ or CD8+ T cells sorted from blood, taken in a trial of the OX40 agonist ivuxolimab. The receptors originated from an adult with an advanced solid tumor such as melanoma, head and neck, liver or kidney cancer.

The rearrangement joins TRBV6-1 to TRBJ1-1; no reliable D call. CDR3 size: 14 residues. Germline values: CDR1 MNHNS, CDR2 SASEGT. V lost 2 bases to trimming and J lost 5 bases, with 12 bases between them. The CDR3, as DNA: TGTGCCAGCAGTGAACGTATGGTGCCGACTGAAGCTTTCTTT. Encoded protein: CASSERMVPTEAFF.

The chain uses TRBV11-3 and TRBJ1-2, with TRBD1 identical over 9 bases. CDR3 length equals 16 residues. Germline trimming cut 5 bases from V and 1 base from J; bases unmatched to any gene: 8. Germline V CDR1 and CDR2: SGHNT, YENEEA. DNA for the CDR3: TGTGCCAGCAGCAAGCGAGGGACAGGGAATAACTATGGCTACACCTTC. Protein: CASSKRGTGNNYGYTF.

The chain uses TRBV6-1 and TRBJ2-1; D might be TRBD2 (5 bases). The CDR3 covers 12 residues. Trimming took off 5 bases at V and 7 bases at J, with 9 bases between the two ends. Germline V lookup: CDR1 MNHNS, CDR2 SASEGT. The CDR3 here is CASSTGWNEQFF. In DNA, the CDR3 is TGTGCCAGCAGTACGGGGTGGAATGAGCAGTTCTTC.

This chain connects TRBV9 to TRBJ2-3; perhaps D is TRBD1 or TRBD2 (5 bases each). The CDR3 contains 12 residues. Germline CDR1 is SGDLS and CDR2 is YYNGEE. The V end lost 2 bases, the J end lost 5 bases, and 6 bases lay between the germline ends. DNA for the CDR3: TGTGCCAGCAGCGTGGGACGAGATACGCAGTATTTT. Encoded protein: CASSVGRDTQYF.

The rearrangement links TRBV29-1 to TRBJ2-5; D ambiguous. V was shortened by 2 bases and J by 4 bases, with 8 bases between the two germline ends. The CDR3 consists of 12 residues. CDR1 and CDR2 from the germline V gene are SQVTM and ANQGSEA. CDR3 amino acids: CSVEWFAETQYF. The CDR3 DNA reads TGCAGCGTTGAATGGTTTGCAGAGACCCAGTACTTC.

This sequence joins TRBV11-3 and TRBJ1-2; 7 bases line up with TRBD1. The germline CDR1 and CDR2 sequences are SGHNT and YENEEA. The CDR3 extends over 14 amino acids. V lost 5 bases to trimming and J lost 6 bases; unmatched junction nucleotides: 9. CDR3 nucleotide sequence: TGTGCCAGCAGCGCGCGAGGGGGCGCCCATGGCTACACCTTC. Its translation is CASSARGGAHGYTF.

This chain connects TRBV27 to TRBJ2-5; 8 bases line up with TRBD2. The CDR3 is made up of 16 amino acids. From germline, CDR1 is MNHEY and CDR2 SMNVEV (reference sequence). Germline trimming cut 1 base from V and 4 bases from J; bases unmatched to any gene: 8. The CDR3 is CASSLLSGRAGETQYF. The CDR3 DNA follows: TGTGCCAGCAGTTTATTGTCCGGGAGGGCCGGAGAGACCCAGTACTTC.

The chain joins TRBV2 to TRBJ1-3; 8 bases are a match to TRBD1. The CDR3 runs to 17 residues. V trimming: 6 bases; J trimming: 0 bases; junction bases outside the gene matches: 10. Germline CDR1 SNHLY, CDR2 FYNNEI. Here the CDR3 DNA reads TGTGCCAGCAGCTGGGGACAGGCCTCCGACTCTGGAAACACCATATATTTT. Translation gives CASSWGQASDSGNTIYF.

This chain uses TRBV27 with TRBJ2-5; 12 bases align to TRBD1. The junction had 11 bases not matched to a gene; V was cut back by 7 bases and J by 2 bases. This CDR3 is built from 17 residues. From germline, CDR1 is MNHEY and CDR2 SMNVEV (reference sequence). The CDR3 region is CASKGQGAGRWQETQYF. As DNA, the CDR3 is TGTGCCAGCAAGGGACAGGGGGCGGGGAGGTGGCAAGAGACCCAGTACTTC.

This clone has only one observation. V is TRBV7-9 and J is TRBJ2-3; 13 bases line up with TRBD2. Unmatched junction bases numbered 10, after V lost 5 bases and J lost 2 bases. The germline CDR1 and CDR2 sequences are SEHNR and FQNEAQ (reference sequence). CDR3 length equals 18 residues. In nucleotides, the CDR3 is TGTGCCAGCAGCCGCAAACTAACTAGCGGGAGGGCCACAGATACGCAGTATTTT. This gives the protein CASSRKLTSGRATDTQYF.

This sequence joins TRBV5-1 and TRBJ1-4; no reliable D call. CDR1 is SGHRS and CDR2 is YFSETQ in the germline V gene. Between the trimmed V and J ends, which lost 0 bases and 3 bases, there was a span of 6 bases. The CDR3 consists of 14 residues. In DNA form, the CDR3 reads TGCGCCAGCAGCTTGGGCGGGCCTAATGAAAAACTGTTTTTT. Translation gives CASSLGGPNEKLFF.

The chain has TRBV15 and TRBJ2-7, with D possibly TRBD1 on 6 matching bases. Germline CDR1 is LNHNV and CDR2 is YYDKDF (reference sequence). CDR3 length: 18 amino acids. Trimming took off 3 bases at V and 6 bases at J, with 27 bases between the two ends. CDR3 DNA sequence: TGTGCCACCAGCAGCCCTCCGGGGACATCCATCCGTACAGGCGAGCAGTACTTC. It is translated as CATSSPPGTSIRTGEQYF.

This clone appeared a single time. The rearrangement links TRBV18 to TRBJ2-1; 10 nucleotides align to TRBD2. Germline CDR1 is KGHSH and CDR2 is LQKENI. Losses at the gene ends were 8 bases for V and 8 bases for J; bases not matched to a gene: 15. The CDR3 totals 16 residues. The CDR3 sequence is CASRTASGSFGDEQFF. The CDR3 nucleotides read TGTGCCAGCCGGACGGCTAGCGGGAGCTTCGGGGATGAGCAGTTCTTC.

V is TRBV28 and J is TRBJ2-1, with unresolved D. CDR1 is MDHEN, CDR2 SYDVKM, per germline. The ends were cut back, 2 bases at V and 16 bases at J, with 18 bases in the middle. This CDR3 spans 13 amino acids. CDR3: CASSLDPNMGRFF. CDR3 DNA: TGTGCCAGCAGTTTAGACCCAAACATGGGCCGCTTCTTC. Complete variable domain (other parts from reference TRBV28 and TRBJ2-1): DVKVTQSSRYLVKRTGEKVFLECVQDMDHENMFWYRQDPGLGLRLIYFSYDVKMKEKGDIPEGYSVSREKKERFSLILESASTNQTSMYLCASSLDPNMGRFFGPGTRLTVL.

The genes are TRBV6-5 and TRBJ2-7; unclear D gene. Germline V gives CDR1 MNHEY, CDR2 SVGAGI. V lost 7 bases to trimming and J lost 4 bases, with 8 bases between them. This CDR3 is 11 amino acids long. CDR3 in DNA: TGTGCCAGCACCAATGGATACGAGCAGTACTTC. It is translated as CASTNGYEQYF.

The chain joins TRBV29-1 to TRBJ2-1; 8 bases are shared with TRBD2. Germline V gene lookup returns CDR1 SQVTM and CDR2 ANQGSEA. V lost 5 bases and J lost 0; bases outside the gene matches: 0. CDR3 length equals 13 residues. In nucleotides, the CDR3 is TGCAGCGTTACTAGCGGCTCCTACAATGAGCAGTTCTTC. As protein: CSVTSGSYNEQFF.

The genes are TRBV10-3 and TRBJ2-1, with D perhaps TRBD2 (5 bases). Trimming removed 5 bases at V and 5 bases at J, with 10 bases between. The germline V gene encodes CDR1 ENHRY and CDR2 SYGVKD. This CDR3 region has 13 residues. CDR3 nucleotides: TGTGCCATCAGTAGGAACGGGGACAATGAGCAGTTCTTC. This codes for CAISRNGDNEQFF.

This clone is a singleton in its sample. The chain is built from TRBV5-5 and TRBJ2-5; the match to TRBD1 covers 10 bases. The V segment lost 1 base and the J segment 3 bases; nucleotides outside the gene matches: 9. The CDR3 covers 17 residues. Germline V CDR1 and CDR2: SGHKS, YYEKEE (reference sequence). In DNA, the CDR3 is TGTGCCAGCAGCTTGACCGGGACAGGGGTGCCTAAAGAGACCCAGTACTTC. This sequence encodes CASSLTGTGVPKETQYF.

A single count supports this clone. The chain couples TRBV7-9 to TRBJ2-5, with D unclear. CDR3 length equals 14 residues. Germline V lookup: CDR1 SEHNR, CDR2 FQNEAQ (reference sequence). Trimming stripped 2 bases from V and 1 base from J, with 8 bases between. The chain's CDR3 is CASSLRSVQETQYF. The CDR3 DNA is TGTGCCAGCAGCTTAAGGTCGGTCCAAGAGACCCAGTACTTC. Combining the CDR3 with reference TRBV7-9 and TRBJ2-5 gives the whole variable domain DTGVSQNPRHKITKRGQNVTFRCDPISEHNRLYWYRQTLGQGPEFLTYFQNEAQLEKSRLLSDRFSAERPKGSFSTLEIQRTEQGDSAMYLCASSLRSVQETQYFGPGTRLLVL.

V gene TRBV6-5 combines with J gene TRBJ2-7, with 10 bases identical to TRBD1. The germline CDR1 and CDR2 sequences are MNHEY and SVGAGI. The CDR3 is 14 residues long. The V gene end was trimmed by 7 bases and the J gene end by 1 base; junction bases not matched to a gene: 4. DNA for the CDR3: TGTGCCAGCACCCGGACAGGGGGATCCTACGAGCAGTACTTC. Translating it yields CASTRTGGSYEQYF.

This clone showed up just once. The chain employs TRBV18 and TRBJ2-1; TRBD2 aligns across 9 bases. Germline V gives CDR1 KGHSH, CDR2 LQKENI. This CDR3 has 14 amino acids. The V and J ends lost 2 bases and 6 bases, in that order; junction bases with no gene match: 2. The CDR3 DNA reads as TGTGCCAGCTCACCAGGGACTAGCTCCAATGAGCAGTTCTTC. It specifies CASSPGTSSNEQFF.

CDR3 nucleotide sequence: TGTGCCAGCAGCCCAGACTCTGGAAACACCATATATTTT. It is translated as CASSPDSGNTIYF. V and J are TRBV6-4 and TRBJ1-3, with unresolved D. Germline-derived CDR1 and CDR2 are MRHNA and SNTAGT. This CDR3 spans 13 amino acids. Deletions cut 6 bases from V and 0 bases from J, with 6 bases between.

A single count supports this clone. This chain joins TRBV6-5 and TRBJ1-5, with D maybe TRBD1 (6 bases). The CDR3 has 15 residues. The V end was cut by 5 bases, the J end by 1 base, with 12 bases between. Germline V gene data show CDR1 as MNHEY and CDR2 as SVGAGI. CDR3 bases: TGTGCCAGCAGTCCACAGGGTAGGAGCAATCAGCCCCAGCATTTT. It codes for CASSPQGRSNQPQHF.

The rearrangement joins TRBV5-6 to TRBJ2-7, with TRBD1 as a possible D gene (6 bases). V lost 5 bases and J lost 1, with 13 bases in between. The germline CDR1 and CDR2 sequences are SGHDT and YYEEEE. The CDR3 is 14 residues long. In nucleotides, the CDR3 is TGTGCCAGCAGTCGGACAGACAGTTCCTACGAGCAGTACTTC. It encodes CASSRTDSSYEQYF.